This T cell receptor (beta chain) is drawn from a study of blood T cell repertoires in COVID-19. Study-level information: The study drew acute and convalescent COVID-19 samples from the United States, Italy and Spain. T cells, B-cell-depleted T cells, or PBMCs supplied cDNA or gDNA.

Study processing details: Using reference gene primer amplification, nucleated cell counts were estimated. Libraries were prepared by immunoSEQ multiplex PCR; TCRdb keeps only in-frame clonotypes and omits some of them. V, J and clone size derive from that table, while D and trimming were established from the DNA sequence. Of approximately 64,000 clones listed, more than 70% are singletons. Germline V gene sequence: CDR1 LGHDT, CDR2 YNNKEL (reference sequence). V was pared by 4 bases and J by 5 bases, with 12 bases of the junction left unmatched. CDR3 length: 16 residues. This chain joins TRBV3-1 (or the pseudogene TRBV3-2) and TRBJ2-7; 9 bases align to TRBD1. The sequence derives from a man aged 65-85 years with acute or convalescent COVID-19. The sequenced sample consisted of peripheral blood. This chain's CDR3 is CASSPPLGTGTHEQYF. CDR3 DNA: TGTGCCAGCAGCCCCCCCCTAGGGACAGGGACCCACGAGCAGTACTTC.